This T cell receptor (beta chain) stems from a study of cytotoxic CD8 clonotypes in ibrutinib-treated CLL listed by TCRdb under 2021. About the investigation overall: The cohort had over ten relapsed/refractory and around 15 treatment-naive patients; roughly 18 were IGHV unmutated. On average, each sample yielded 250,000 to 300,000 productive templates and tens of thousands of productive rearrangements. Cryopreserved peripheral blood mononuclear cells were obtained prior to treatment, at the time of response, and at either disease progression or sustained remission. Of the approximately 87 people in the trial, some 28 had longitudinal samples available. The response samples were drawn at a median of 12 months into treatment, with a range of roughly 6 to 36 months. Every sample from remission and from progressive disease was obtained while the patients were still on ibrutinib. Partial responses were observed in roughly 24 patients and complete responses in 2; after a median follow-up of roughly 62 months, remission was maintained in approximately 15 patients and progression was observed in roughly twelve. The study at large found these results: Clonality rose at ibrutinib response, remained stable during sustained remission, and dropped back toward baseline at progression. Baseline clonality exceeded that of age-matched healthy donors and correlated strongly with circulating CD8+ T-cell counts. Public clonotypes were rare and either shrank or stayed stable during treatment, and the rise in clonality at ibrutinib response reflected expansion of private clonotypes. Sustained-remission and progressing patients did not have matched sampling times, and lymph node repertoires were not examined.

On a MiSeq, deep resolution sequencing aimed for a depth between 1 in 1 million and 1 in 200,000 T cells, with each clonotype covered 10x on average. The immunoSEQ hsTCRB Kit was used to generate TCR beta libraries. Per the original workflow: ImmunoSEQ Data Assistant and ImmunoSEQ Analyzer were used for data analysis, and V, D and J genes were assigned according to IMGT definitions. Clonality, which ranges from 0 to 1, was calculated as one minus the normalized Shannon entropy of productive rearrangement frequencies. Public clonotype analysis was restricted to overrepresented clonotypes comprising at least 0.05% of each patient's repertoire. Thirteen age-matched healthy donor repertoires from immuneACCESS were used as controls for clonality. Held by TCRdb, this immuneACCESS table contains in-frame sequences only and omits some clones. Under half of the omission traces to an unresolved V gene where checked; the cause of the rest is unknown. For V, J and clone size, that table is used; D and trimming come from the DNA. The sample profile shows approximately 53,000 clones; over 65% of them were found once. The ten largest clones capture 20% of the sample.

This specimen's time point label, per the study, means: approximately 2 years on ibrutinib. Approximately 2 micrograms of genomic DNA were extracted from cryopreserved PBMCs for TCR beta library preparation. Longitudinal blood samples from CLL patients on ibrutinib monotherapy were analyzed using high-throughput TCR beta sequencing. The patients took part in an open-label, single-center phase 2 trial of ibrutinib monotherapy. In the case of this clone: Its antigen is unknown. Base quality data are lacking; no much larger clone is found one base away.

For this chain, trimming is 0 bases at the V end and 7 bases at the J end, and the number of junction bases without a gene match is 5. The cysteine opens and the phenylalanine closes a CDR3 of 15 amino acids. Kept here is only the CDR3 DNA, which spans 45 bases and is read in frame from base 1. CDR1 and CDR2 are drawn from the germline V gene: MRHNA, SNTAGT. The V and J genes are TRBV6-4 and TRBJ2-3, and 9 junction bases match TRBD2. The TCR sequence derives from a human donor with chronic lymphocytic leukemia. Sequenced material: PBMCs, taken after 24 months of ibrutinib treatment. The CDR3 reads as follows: CASSDSIGTSYTQYF. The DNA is TGTGCCAGCAGTGACTCGATTGGGACTAGCTATACGCAGTATTTT.